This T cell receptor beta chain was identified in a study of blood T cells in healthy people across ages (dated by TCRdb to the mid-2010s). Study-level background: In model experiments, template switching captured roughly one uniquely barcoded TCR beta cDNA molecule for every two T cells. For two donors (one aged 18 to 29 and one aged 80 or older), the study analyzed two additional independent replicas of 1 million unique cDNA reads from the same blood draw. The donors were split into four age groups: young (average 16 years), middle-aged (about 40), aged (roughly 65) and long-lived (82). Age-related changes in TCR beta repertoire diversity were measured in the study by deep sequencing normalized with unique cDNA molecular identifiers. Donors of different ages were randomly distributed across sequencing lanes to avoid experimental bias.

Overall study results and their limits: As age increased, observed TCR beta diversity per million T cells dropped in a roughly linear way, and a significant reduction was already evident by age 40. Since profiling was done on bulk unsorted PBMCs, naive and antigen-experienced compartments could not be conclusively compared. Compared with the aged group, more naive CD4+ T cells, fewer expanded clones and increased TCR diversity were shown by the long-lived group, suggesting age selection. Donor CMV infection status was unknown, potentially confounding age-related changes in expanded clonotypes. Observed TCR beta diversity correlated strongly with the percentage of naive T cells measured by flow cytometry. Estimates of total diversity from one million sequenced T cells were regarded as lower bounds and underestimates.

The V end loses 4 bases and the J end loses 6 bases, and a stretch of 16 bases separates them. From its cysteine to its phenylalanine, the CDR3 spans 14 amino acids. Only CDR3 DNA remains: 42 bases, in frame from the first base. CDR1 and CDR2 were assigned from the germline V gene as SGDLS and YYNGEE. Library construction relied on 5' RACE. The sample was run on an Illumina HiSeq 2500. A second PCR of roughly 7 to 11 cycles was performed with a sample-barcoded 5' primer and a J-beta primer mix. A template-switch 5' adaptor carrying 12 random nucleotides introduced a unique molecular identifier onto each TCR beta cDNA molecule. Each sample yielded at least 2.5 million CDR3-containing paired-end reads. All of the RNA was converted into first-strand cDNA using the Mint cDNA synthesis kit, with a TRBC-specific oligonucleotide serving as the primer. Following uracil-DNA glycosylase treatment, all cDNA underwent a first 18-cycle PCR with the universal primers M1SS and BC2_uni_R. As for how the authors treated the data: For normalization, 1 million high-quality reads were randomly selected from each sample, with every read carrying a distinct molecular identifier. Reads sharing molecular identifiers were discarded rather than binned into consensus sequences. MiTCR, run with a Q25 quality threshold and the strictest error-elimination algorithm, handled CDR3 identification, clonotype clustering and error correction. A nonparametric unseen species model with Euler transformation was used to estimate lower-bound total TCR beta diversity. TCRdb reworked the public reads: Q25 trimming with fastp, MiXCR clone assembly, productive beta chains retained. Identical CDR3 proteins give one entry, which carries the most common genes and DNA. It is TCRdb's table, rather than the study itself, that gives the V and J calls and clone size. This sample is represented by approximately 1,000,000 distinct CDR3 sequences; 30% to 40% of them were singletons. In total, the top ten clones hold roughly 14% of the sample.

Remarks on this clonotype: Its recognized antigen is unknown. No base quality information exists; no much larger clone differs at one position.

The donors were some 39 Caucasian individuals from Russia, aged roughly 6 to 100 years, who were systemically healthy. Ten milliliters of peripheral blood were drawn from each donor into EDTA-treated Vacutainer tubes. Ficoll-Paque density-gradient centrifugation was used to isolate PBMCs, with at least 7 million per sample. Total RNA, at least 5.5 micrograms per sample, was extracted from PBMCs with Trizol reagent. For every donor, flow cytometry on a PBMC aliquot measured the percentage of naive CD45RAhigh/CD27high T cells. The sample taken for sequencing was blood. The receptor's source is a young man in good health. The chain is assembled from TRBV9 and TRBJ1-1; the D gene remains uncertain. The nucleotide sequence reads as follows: TGTGCCAGCAGCCCCCGACTAGGGCGGCCTGAAGCTTTCTTT. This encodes CASSPRLGRPEAFF.